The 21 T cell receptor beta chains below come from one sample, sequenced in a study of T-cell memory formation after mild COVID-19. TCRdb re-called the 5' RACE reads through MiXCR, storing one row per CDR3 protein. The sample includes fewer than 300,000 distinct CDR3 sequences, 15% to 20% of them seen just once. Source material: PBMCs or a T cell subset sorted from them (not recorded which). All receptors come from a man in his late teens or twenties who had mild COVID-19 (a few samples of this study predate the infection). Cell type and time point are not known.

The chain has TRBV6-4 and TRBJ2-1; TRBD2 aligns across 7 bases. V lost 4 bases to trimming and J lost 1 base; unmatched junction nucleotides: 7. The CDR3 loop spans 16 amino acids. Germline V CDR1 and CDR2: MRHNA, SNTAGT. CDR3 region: CASSGRDYLSYNEQFF. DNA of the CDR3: TGTGCCAGCAGTGGCCGGGACTATCTTTCCTACAATGAGCAGTTCTTC.

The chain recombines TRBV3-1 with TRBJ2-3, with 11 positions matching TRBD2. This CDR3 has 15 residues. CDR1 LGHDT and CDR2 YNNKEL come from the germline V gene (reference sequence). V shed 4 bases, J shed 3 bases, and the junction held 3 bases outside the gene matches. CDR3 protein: CASSLRLAGTDTQYF. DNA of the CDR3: TGTGCCAGCAGCCTCAGACTAGCGGGGACAGATACGCAGTATTTT.

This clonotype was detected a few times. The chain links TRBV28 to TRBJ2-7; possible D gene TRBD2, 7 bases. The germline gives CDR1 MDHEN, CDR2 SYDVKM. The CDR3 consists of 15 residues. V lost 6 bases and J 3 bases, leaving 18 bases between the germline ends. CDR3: CASSLGGRINYEQYV. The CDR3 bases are TGTGCCAGCAGCTTGGGGGGGCGCATCAACTACGAGCAGTACGTC.

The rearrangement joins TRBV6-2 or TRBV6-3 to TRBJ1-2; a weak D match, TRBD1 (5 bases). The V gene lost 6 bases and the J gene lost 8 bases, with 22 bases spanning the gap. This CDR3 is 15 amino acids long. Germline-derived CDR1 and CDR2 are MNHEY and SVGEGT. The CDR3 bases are TGTGCCAGCAGAATACCGGGACGGTGGTTTAGCGGCTACACCTTC. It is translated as CASRIPGRWFSGYTF.

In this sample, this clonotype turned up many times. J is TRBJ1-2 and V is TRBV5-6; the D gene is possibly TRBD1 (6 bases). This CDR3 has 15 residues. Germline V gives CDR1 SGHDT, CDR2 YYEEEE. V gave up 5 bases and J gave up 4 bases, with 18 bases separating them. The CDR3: CASSLRGVGSYGYTF. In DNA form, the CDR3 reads TGTGCCAGCAGTCTGAGGGGGGTTGGAAGCTATGGCTACACCTTC.

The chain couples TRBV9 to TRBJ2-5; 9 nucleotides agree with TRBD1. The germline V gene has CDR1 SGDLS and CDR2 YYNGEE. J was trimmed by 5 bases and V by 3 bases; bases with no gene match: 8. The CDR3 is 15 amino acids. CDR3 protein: CASSGNRGQGETQYF. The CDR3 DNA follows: TGTGCCAGCAGCGGAAACAGGGGGCAGGGGGAGACCCAGTACTTC.

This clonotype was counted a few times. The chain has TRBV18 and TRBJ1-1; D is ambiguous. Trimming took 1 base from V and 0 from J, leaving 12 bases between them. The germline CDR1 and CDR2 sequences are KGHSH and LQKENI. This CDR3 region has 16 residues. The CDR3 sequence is CASSPLHGDLNTEAFF. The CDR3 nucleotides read TGTGCCAGCTCACCACTGCATGGTGACTTGAACACTGAAGCTTTCTTT.

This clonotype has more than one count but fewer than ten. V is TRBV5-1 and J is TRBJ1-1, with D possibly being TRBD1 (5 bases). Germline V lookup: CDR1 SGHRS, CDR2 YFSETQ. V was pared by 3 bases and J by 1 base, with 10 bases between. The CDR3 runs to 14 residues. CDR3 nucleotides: TGCGCCAGCAGCTCCGGGACGGAGAACACTGAAGCTTTCTTT. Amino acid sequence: CASSSGTENTEAFF.

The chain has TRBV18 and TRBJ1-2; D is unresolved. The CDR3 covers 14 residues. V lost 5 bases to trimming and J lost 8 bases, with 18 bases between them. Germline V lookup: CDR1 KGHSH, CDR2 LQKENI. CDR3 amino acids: CASSAANSDVGYTF. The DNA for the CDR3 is TGTGCCAGCTCAGCGGCAAACTCGGATGTAGGCTACACCTTC.

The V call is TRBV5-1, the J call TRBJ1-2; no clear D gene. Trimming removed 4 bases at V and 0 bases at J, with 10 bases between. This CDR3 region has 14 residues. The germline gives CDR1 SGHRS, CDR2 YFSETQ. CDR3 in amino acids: CASSPVTANYGYTF. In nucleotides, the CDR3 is TGCGCCAGCAGCCCCGTAACAGCTAACTATGGCTACACCTTC.

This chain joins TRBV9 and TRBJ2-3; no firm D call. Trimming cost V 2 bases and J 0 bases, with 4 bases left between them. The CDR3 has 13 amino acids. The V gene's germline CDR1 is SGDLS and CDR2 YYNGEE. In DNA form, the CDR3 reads TGTGCCAGCAGCGTTTTCAGCACAGATACGCAGTATTTT. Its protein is CASSVFSTDTQYF.

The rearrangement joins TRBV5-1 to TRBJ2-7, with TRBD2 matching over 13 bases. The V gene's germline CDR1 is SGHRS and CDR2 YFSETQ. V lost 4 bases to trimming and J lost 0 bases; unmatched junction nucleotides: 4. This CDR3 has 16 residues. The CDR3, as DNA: TGCGCCAGCAGCGCCGGACTAGCGGGGGACTCCTACGAGCAGTACTTC. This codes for CASSAGLAGDSYEQYF.

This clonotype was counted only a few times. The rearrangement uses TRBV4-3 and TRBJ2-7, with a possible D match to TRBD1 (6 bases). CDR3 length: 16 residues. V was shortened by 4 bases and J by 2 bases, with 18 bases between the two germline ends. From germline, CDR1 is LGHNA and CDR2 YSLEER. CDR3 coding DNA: TGCGCCAGCAGCCGCTTCGCGGACAGAGTAACCTACGAGCAGTACTTC. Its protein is CASSRFADRVTYEQYF.

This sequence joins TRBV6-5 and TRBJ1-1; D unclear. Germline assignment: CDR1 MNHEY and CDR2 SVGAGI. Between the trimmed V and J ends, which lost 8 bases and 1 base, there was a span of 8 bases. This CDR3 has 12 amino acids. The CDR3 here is CASGMGNTEAFF. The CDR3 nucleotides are TGTGCCAGCGGTATGGGGAACACTGAAGCTTTCTTT.

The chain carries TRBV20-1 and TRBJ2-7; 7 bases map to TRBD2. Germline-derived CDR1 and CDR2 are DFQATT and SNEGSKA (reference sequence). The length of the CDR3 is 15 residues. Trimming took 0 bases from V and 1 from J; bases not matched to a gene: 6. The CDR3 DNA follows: TGCAGTGCTAGAGATCCACTAGCGTTGTCCTACGAGCAGTACTTC. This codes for CSARDPLALSYEQYF.

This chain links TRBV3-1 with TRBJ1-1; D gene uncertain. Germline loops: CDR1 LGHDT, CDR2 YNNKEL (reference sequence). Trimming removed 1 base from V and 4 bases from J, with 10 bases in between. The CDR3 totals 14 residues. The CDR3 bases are TGTGCCAGCAGCCAAGGGGTGGCGTTCACTGAAGCTTTCTTT. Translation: CASSQGVAFTEAFF.

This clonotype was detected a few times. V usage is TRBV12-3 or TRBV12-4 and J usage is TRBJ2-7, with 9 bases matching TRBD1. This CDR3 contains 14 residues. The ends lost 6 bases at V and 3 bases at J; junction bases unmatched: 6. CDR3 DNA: TGTGCCAGCAGCCCACAGGGGGCTTACTACGAGCAGTACTTC. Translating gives CASSPQGAYYEQYF.

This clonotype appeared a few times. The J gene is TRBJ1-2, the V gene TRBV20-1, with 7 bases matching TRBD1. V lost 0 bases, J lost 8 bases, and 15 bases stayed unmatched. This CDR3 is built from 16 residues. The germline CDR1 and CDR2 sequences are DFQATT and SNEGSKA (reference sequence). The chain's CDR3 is CSARDRREGGDKGYTF. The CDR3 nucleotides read TGCAGTGCTAGAGATCGGCGAGAAGGGGGCGATAAGGGCTACACCTTC.

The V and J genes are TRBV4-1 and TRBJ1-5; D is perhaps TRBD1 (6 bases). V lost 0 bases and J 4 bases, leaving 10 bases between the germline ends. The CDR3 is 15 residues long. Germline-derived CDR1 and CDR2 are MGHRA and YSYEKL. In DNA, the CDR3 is TGCGCCAGCAGCCAAGATAACAGGGTTAATCAGCCCCAGCATTTT. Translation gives CASSQDNRVNQPQHF.

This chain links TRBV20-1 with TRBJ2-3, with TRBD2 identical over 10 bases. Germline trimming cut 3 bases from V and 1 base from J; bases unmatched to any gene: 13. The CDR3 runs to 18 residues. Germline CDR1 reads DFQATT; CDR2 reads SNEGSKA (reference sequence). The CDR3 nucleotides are TGCAGTGCTAGTCCTACGCCCGCTAGCGGGGGTGGCACAGATACGCAGTATTTT. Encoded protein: CSASPTPASGGGTDTQYF.

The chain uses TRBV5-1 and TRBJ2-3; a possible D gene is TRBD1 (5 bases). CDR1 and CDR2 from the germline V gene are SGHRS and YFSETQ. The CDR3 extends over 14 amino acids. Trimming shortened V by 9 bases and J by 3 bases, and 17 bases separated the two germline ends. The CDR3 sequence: CATAPLGVTDTQYF. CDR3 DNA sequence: TGCGCCACCGCTCCCCTAGGGGTAACAGATACGCAGTATTTT.